A selection of T cell receptor beta chains follows, all from one sample in a study of blood T cell repertoires in COVID-19. Method: immunoSEQ multiplex PCR; TCRdb's copy keeps in-frame clones and lacks some. This sample carries roughly 150,000 clones, about three quarters of them seen once, and the ten largest clones take around 2.8%. Source material: peripheral blood. The source is an older man with acute or convalescent COVID-19. Each CDR3 is given with its conserved first and last residue.

V,J,CDR3
TRBV6-6,TRBJ2-5,CASSPHYPTSGYQETQYF
TRBV3-1/TRBV3-2,TRBJ1-1,CASSQGPSGNTEAFF
TRBV6-1,TRBJ1-3,CASSGNRGISGNTIYF
TRBV7-9,TRBJ1-5,CASSAGNQPQHF
TRBV2,TRBJ2-1,CASSAPGGRAGGNEQFF
TRBV15,TRBJ1-4,CATSRGQGGEKLFF
TRBV18,TRBJ2-7,CASSPPSGVAYEQYF
TRBV11-2,TRBJ2-7,CASSVLTGAHEQYF
TRBV5-1,TRBJ2-5,CASSLAQETQYF
TRBV29-1,TRBJ2-2,CSVSRGGAGELFF
TRBV5-6,TRBJ1-5,CASSLDGRGQPQHF
TRBV19,TRBJ2-4,CASSAGHLAKNIQYF
TRBV5-1,TRBJ2-5,CASSLVGSTGETQYF
TRBV25-1,TRBJ1-1,CASTGHEEAFF
TRBV18,TRBJ2-7,CASSPPVGGALSYEQYF
TRBV6-6,TRBJ1-3,CASCLFLQGGGNTIYF
TRBV27,TRBJ2-5,CASSSRFSETQYF
TRBV11-3,TRBJ2-1,CASSLGLAPTEQFF
TRBV12-3/TRBV12-4,TRBJ1-6,CASSVQGTKALHF
TRBV6-5,TRBJ2-2,CASTAGGTVPGELFF
TRBV6-5,TRBJ2-7,CASMGSRDEEQYF
TRBV6-2/TRBV6-3,TRBJ2-3,CASSWGLTDTQYF